The present T cell receptor beta chain was sequenced within a study of control samples from healthy donors and cancer patients. This CDR3 region has 17 residues. Germline V CDR1 and CDR2: SGHAT, FQNNGV. Trimming removed 5 bases from V and 1 base from J; junction bases left unmatched: 6. Assay used: immunoSEQ multiplex PCR; TCRdb lists only in-frame clones, some missing. The sample has about 95,000 clones; 80% to 95% are singletons. This clonotype was obtained from a woman in her 30s in good health. The gene calls are TRBV11-2 and TRBJ2-5, with 14 positions matching TRBD2. Source material: blood. The CDR3, as DNA: TGTGCCAGCAGCCCGCGGACTAGCGGGAGGTTCCAAGAGACCCAGTACTTC. Protein product: CASSPRTSGRFQETQYF.